A single T cell receptor beta chain is shown here with its context. As yet, its antigen is unknown. The PCR had 60 Vbeta and 13 Jbeta primers. Some clones are missing from TCRdb's copy, which holds only in-frame ones; the method was immunoSEQ multiplex PCR. The table includes about 130,000 clones, over 65% detected once. This CDR3 region has 18 residues. The germline V gene encodes CDR1 SGDLS and CDR2 YYNGEE. V lost 3 bases to trimming and J lost 9 bases; unmatched junction nucleotides: 14. These data come from a study of cytomegalovirus exposure and HLA in healthy donors. Whole-study context: Among about 179 million T cells, an earlier analysis found 90 million to 130 million unique TCR beta sequences. Study conclusions and caveats: Whilst most TCR sequences proved rare, a subset of public TCRs occurred across many donors. Cytomegalovirus association was assigned to some 160 TCR beta chains. Across all donors, roughly uniform sequencing depth was an assumption of the presence/absence analyses.

The V call is TRBV9, the J call TRBJ2-1, with 14 bases identical to TRBD2. What was sequenced was PBMCs. The clonotype was recovered from a man between 18 and 29 years old in good health and CMV-seropositive. This CDR3 is CASSGGFGTSGSFSEQFF. CDR3 nucleotide sequence: TGTGCCAGCAGCGGTGGCTTTGGGACTAGCGGGAGTTTTAGTGAGCAGTTCTTC.